These 9 T cell receptor beta chains were all obtained from the same sample, sequenced in a study of blood T cell repertoires in COVID-19. Using immunoSEQ multiplex PCR, the repertoire was profiled, and TCRdb retains in-frame clones only, with some absent. The table has around 150,000 clones, 60% to 80% seen once. The sample comprised peripheral blood. These receptor sequences come from a man aged 60-69 years who had recovered from COVID-19.

The chain recombines TRBV6-1 with TRBJ1-5; 7 bases are a match to TRBD1. The length of the CDR3 is 16 residues. Germline lookup yields CDR1 MNHNS and CDR2 SASEGT. V was pared by 2 bases and J by 0 bases, with 4 bases of the junction left unmatched. CDR3 sequence (DNA): TGTGCCAGCAGTGAAAACAGGGGACTTAGCAATCAGCCCCAGCATTTT. Translated, it gives CASSENRGLSNQPQHF.

The CDR3 here is CASSLALRRTDTQYF. DNA for the CDR3: TGCGCCAGCAGCTTGGCCCTGCGGCGCACAGATACGCAGTATTTT. This rearrangement joins TRBV5-1 to TRBJ2-3, with unresolved D. CDR1 is SGHRS and CDR2 is YFSETQ in the germline V gene. The CDR3 runs to 15 residues. The V end was cut by 0 bases, the J end by 1 base, with 9 bases between. The full variable domain, its missing parts supplied by reference TRBV5-1 and TRBJ2-3, is KAGVTQTPRYLIKTRGQQVTLSCSPISGHRSVSWYQQTPGQGLQFLFEYFSETQRNKGNFPGRFSGRQFSNSRSEMNVSTLELGDSALYLCASSLALRRTDTQYFGPGTRLTVL.

Here the CDR3 reads CATSDFSTNRGNEQFF. CDR3 nucleotides: TGTGCCACCAGTGATTTTTCAACCAACAGGGGGAACGAGCAGTTCTTC. The V gene is TRBV24-1, the J gene TRBJ2-1, with 8 bases fitting TRBD1. The CDR3 totals 16 residues. Per the germline V gene, CDR1 is KGHDR and CDR2 is SFDVKD. With V trimmed by 1 base and J by 10 bases, 11 bases remained unmatched.

The V call is TRBV5-1, the J call TRBJ2-6, with 9 bases fitting TRBD1. The CDR3 sequence is 19 residues long. The V gene's germline CDR1 is SGHRS and CDR2 YFSETQ. Trimming cost V 3 bases and J 0 bases; bases outside gene matches: 10. In nucleotides, the CDR3 is TGCGCCAGCAGCTGGACAGGGGTCACCCCCAGCTCTGGGGCCAACGTCCTGACTTTC. Its protein product is CASSWTGVTPSSGANVLTF.

Remarks on this clone: Different DNA sequences within this sample yield the same CDR3. V usage is TRBV30 and J usage is TRBJ1-5; 7 nucleotides match TRBD1. V lost 2 bases to trimming and J lost 4 bases; unmatched junction nucleotides: 2. This CDR3 comprises 13 residues. The V gene's germline CDR1 is GTSNPN and CDR2 SVGIG (reference sequence). In DNA form, the CDR3 reads TGTGCCTGGAGTTTACAGGGGAATCAGCCCCAGCATTTT. Amino acids: CAWSLQGNQPQHF. Combining the CDR3 with reference TRBV30 and TRBJ1-5 gives the whole variable domain SQTIHQWPATLVQPVGSPLSLECTVEGTSNPNLYWYRQAAGRGLQLLFYSVGIGQISSEVPQNLSASRPQDRQFILSSKKLLLSDSGFYLCAWSLQGNQPQHFGDGTRLSIL.

The genes are TRBV6-5 and TRBJ1-1; D not certain. V lost 2 bases and J lost 13, with 11 bases in between. CDR1 MNHEY and CDR2 SVGAGI come from the germline V gene. The CDR3 loop spans 11 amino acids. The CDR3 region has the DNA TGTGCCAGCAGTTACGACCTTGAGGATTTCTTT. As protein: CASSYDLEDFF.

This sequence joins TRBV11-2 and TRBJ2-5; D is undetermined. CDR3 length: 14 amino acids. V lost 1 base to trimming and J lost 4 bases, with 10 bases between them. The germline V gene has CDR1 SGHAT and CDR2 FQNNGV. In nucleotides, the CDR3 is TGTGCCAGCAGCTTAGTTGCGTCCCCAGAGACCCAGTACTTC. This sequence encodes CASSLVASPETQYF.

The chain couples TRBV6-5 to TRBJ1-1; D perhaps matches TRBD1 (6 bases). The CDR3 length is 14 residues. Trimming took 6 bases from V and 3 from J, leaving 14 bases between them. Germline values: CDR1 MNHEY, CDR2 SVGAGI. The CDR3 DNA sequence: TGTGCCAGCAGCCCGGGGGGCTTATACACTGAAGCTTTCTTT. It encodes CASSPGGLYTEAFF.

This chain connects TRBV3-1 (or the pseudogene TRBV3-2) to TRBJ2-3, with 12 bases lining up with TRBD2. This CDR3 has 14 residues. Losses at the gene ends were 3 bases for V and 5 bases for J; bases not matched to a gene: 0. The germline V gene encodes CDR1 LGHDT and CDR2 YNNKEL (reference sequence). CDR3 loop: CASSQTSGGDTQYF. CDR3 nucleotides: TGTGCCAGCAGCCAGACTAGCGGGGGAGATACGCAGTATTTT.